These 26 T cell receptor beta chains came from one sample sequenced in a study of OX40 agonist ivuxolimab in advanced cancers. Sequencing was performed with immunoSEQ multiplex PCR; in TCRdb, only in-frame clones are kept and a portion is missing. The data hold tens of thousands of clones, with roughly nine tenths observed a single time. The starting material was CD4+ or CD8+ T cells sorted from blood, obtained in a trial of the OX40 agonist ivuxolimab. The receptors stem from an adult with an advanced solid tumor such as melanoma, head and neck, liver or kidney cancer.

The J gene is TRBJ1-4, the V gene TRBV9, with 9 bases matching TRBD1. This CDR3 comprises 14 residues. The germline V gene has CDR1 SGDLS and CDR2 YYNGEE. Trimming removed 3 bases from V and 8 bases from J; junction bases left unmatched: 5. The CDR3 loop is CASSARQGDEKLFF. The CDR3 bases are TGTGCCAGCAGCGCCAGACAGGGGGACGAAAAACTGTTTTTT.

J is TRBJ2-3 and V is TRBV5-4; D is perhaps TRBD2 (6 bases). CDR1 SGHNT and CDR2 YYREEE come from the germline V gene (reference sequence). This CDR3 has 14 amino acids. V was shortened by 4 bases and J by 3 bases, with 12 bases between the two germline ends. CDR3 amino acids: CASSLNGLTDTQYF. In DNA form, the CDR3 reads TGTGCCAGCAGCCTAAATGGACTAACAGATACGCAGTATTTT.

The chain has TRBV6-5 and TRBJ1-1, with 9 positions matching TRBD1. The CDR3 is 15 residues long. Germline loops: CDR1 MNHEY, CDR2 SVGAGI. J lost 4 bases, V lost 7 bases, and 10 bases had no gene match. CDR3 amino acids: CASIRSGTGPTEAFF. DNA for the CDR3: TGTGCCAGCATCAGATCCGGGACAGGGCCCACTGAAGCTTTCTTT.

The rearrangement joins TRBV7-2 to TRBJ1-2; TRBD1 matches at 7 bases. Trimming at V came to 5 bases and at J to 8 bases, leaving 8 bases not matched to a gene. The CDR3 has 13 amino acids. Looked up from germline, CDR1 is SGHTA and CDR2 is FQGNSA. The CDR3 loop is CASSARQGSGYTF. CDR3 nucleotides: TGTGCCAGCAGCGCCAGACAGGGAAGCGGCTACACCTTC.

The CDR3 DNA is TGTGCCAGCAGCCATGACCCCTCCTACGAGCAGTACTTC. Translating gives CASSHDPSYEQYF. This sequence joins TRBV7-2 and TRBJ2-7; no reliable D call. Trimming left V 5 bases short and J 0 bases short, with 8 bases between. Germline V lookup: CDR1 SGHTA, CDR2 FQGNSA. This CDR3 contains 13 residues.

The chain combines TRBV5-6 with TRBJ2-4; D possibly corresponds to TRBD1 (5 bases). CDR1 is SGHDT, CDR2 YYEEEE, per germline. V lost 2 bases and J 6 bases, leaving 15 bases between the germline ends. This CDR3 has 15 residues. The CDR3: CASSFLGQGGNIQYF. The DNA of the CDR3 is TGTGCCAGCAGCTTCCTTGGGCAGGGCGGAAACATTCAGTACTTC.

V gene TRBV7-3 combines with J gene TRBJ2-7; 7 nucleotides agree with TRBD2. Unmatched junction bases numbered 10, after V lost 5 bases and J lost 6 bases. Looked up from germline, CDR1 is SGHTA and CDR2 is FQGTGA. The CDR3 is made up of 14 amino acids. CDR3 residues: CASSPDGGSGEQYF. The CDR3 DNA is TGTGCCAGCAGCCCAGATGGCGGGAGTGGCGAGCAGTACTTC.

CDR3 in amino acids: CASSQSGRGDQPQHF. The CDR3 DNA reads as TGTGCCAGCAGCCAATCTGGCAGGGGCGATCAGCCCCAGCATTTT. The chain combines TRBV16 with TRBJ1-5, with TRBD1 as a possible D gene (6 bases). Germline V CDR1 and CDR2: KGHSY, FQNENV. Trimming took off 0 bases at V and 5 bases at J, with 11 bases between the two ends. CDR3 length equals 15 residues.

The rearrangement uses TRBV28 and TRBJ1-5; D perhaps matches TRBD1 (6 bases). CDR1 MDHEN and CDR2 SYDVKM come from the germline V gene. The V and J ends lost 6 bases and 6 bases respectively, with 15 bases between them. The CDR3 is 14 residues long. The CDR3 sequence: CASSLTQGSQPQHF. Here the CDR3 DNA reads TGTGCCAGCAGCTTAACACAGGGATCTCAGCCCCAGCATTTT.

This chain connects TRBV6-5 to TRBJ1-1; D is undetermined. Germline V CDR1 and CDR2: MNHEY, SVGAGI. This CDR3 contains 14 residues. Trimming stripped 0 bases from V and 1 base from J, with 6 bases between. The CDR3 DNA reads as TGTGCCAGCAGTTACTCGACCAGGAACACTGAAGCTTTCTTT. Residues: CASSYSTRNTEAFF.

The count of this clone is one. The CDR3 sequence is CASSPWGTASGANVLTF. For the CDR3, the DNA is TGTGCCAGCAGCCCCTGGGGGACAGCCTCTGGGGCCAACGTCCTGACTTTC. The gene calls are TRBV27 and TRBJ2-6; 7 bases line up with TRBD1. Trimming removed 6 bases from V and 0 bases from J; junction bases left unmatched: 8. This CDR3 is 17 amino acids long. Looked up from germline, CDR1 is MNHEY and CDR2 is SMNVEV (reference sequence).

The chain has TRBV5-4 and TRBJ1-2, with TRBD1 identical over 8 bases. Germline CDR1 SGHNT, CDR2 YYREEE (reference sequence). This CDR3 contains 15 residues. Losses at the gene ends were 5 bases for V and 4 bases for J; bases not matched to a gene: 10. CDR3 nucleotides: TGTGCCAGCAGTTCCCAGTCGGACAGGGCCTATGGCTACACCTTC. This translates into CASSSQSDRAYGYTF. Combining the CDR3 with reference TRBV5-4 and TRBJ1-2 gives the whole variable domain ETGVTQSPTHLIKTRGQQVTLRCSSQSGHNTVSWYQQALGQGPQFIFQYYREEENGRGNFPPRFSGLQFPNYSSELNVNALELDDSALYLCASSSQSDRAYGYTFGSGTRLTVV.

The chain recombines TRBV11-2 with TRBJ2-1; a weak D match, TRBD2 (5 bases). Germline V gene sequence: CDR1 SGHAT, CDR2 FQNNGV. This CDR3 is built from 16 residues. V lost 4 bases and J 1 base, leaving 14 bases between the germline ends. As DNA, the CDR3 is TGTGCCAGCAGCTCCCCGGGGAAAGGTTCCTACAATGAGCAGTTCTTC. It yields the protein CASSSPGKGSYNEQFF.

V and J are TRBV19 and TRBJ1-2; D possibly corresponds to TRBD1 (6 bases). There are 13 residues in the CDR3. Germline V lookup: CDR1 LNHDA, CDR2 SQIVND (reference sequence). The V end lost 7 bases, the J end lost 10 bases, and 19 bases lay between the germline ends. The CDR3 coding sequence is TGTGCCAGTAATCCGCAGGTTACAGGGCCCTACACCTTC. It codes for CASNPQVTGPYTF.

This clone is a singleton in its sample. This rearrangement joins TRBV6-1 to TRBJ1-4, with D hard to call. This CDR3 has 14 residues. Germline V CDR1 and CDR2: MNHNS, SASEGT. V lost 6 bases, J lost 1 base, and 9 bases lay in between. The CDR3 here is CASSWERTNEKLFF. CDR3 nucleotides: TGTGCCAGCAGCTGGGAGAGAACTAATGAAAAACTGTTTTTT.

The genes are TRBV5-4 and TRBJ2-3, with 9 bases that match TRBD1. V lost 4 bases to trimming and J lost 0 bases; unmatched junction nucleotides: 6. This CDR3 contains 16 residues. CDR1 SGHNT and CDR2 YYREEE come from the germline V gene (reference sequence). The CDR3 DNA reads as TGTGCCAGCAGCCCCCCGGGGACAGGGAGCACAGATACGCAGTATTTT. Translation: CASSPPGTGSTDTQYF.

V gene TRBV19 combines with J gene TRBJ1-3; no firm D call. Trimming shortened V by 2 bases and J by 0 bases, and 8 bases separated the two germline ends. The CDR3 contains 15 residues. CDR1 and CDR2 from the germline V gene are LNHDA and SQIVND (reference sequence). The CDR3, as DNA: TGTGCCAGTAGTATAATCGGGGACTCTGGAAACACCATATATTTT. Translated: CASSIIGDSGNTIYF.

The genes are TRBV5-4 and TRBJ1-1; D ambiguous. CDR1 and CDR2 (germline): SGHNT, YYREEE (reference sequence). CDR3 length equals 14 residues. The germline V and J ends were trimmed by 2 bases and 1 base, with 9 bases remaining between them. CDR3: CASSFGFRNTEAFF. In DNA, the CDR3 is TGTGCCAGCAGCTTTGGGTTCAGGAACACTGAAGCTTTCTTT.

The rearrangement joins TRBV5-1 to TRBJ1-1; TRBD1 matches at 7 bases. The CDR3 runs to 14 residues. Germline V gene lookup returns CDR1 SGHRS and CDR2 YFSETQ. J was trimmed by 4 bases and V by 4 bases; bases with no gene match: 7. The CDR3 bases are TGCGCCAGCAGCCAAGGGACAGTTGGCACTGAAGCTTTCTTT. Protein sequence: CASSQGTVGTEAFF. Together with reference TRBV5-1 and TRBJ1-1, the CDR3 gives the full variable domain: KAGVTQTPRYLIKTRGQQVTLSCSPISGHRSVSWYQQTPGQGLQFLFEYFSETQRNKGNFPGRFSGRQFSNSRSEMNVSTLELGDSALYLCASSQGTVGTEAFFGQGTRLTVV.

This rearrangement joins TRBV10-2 to TRBJ1-1, with D tentatively TRBD1 (6 bases). Trimming removed 4 bases at V and 1 base at J, with 22 bases between. The CDR3 has 18 residues. CDR1 is WSHSY and CDR2 is SAAADI in the germline V gene. CDR3: CASSGAFPGQTTNTEAFF. The CDR3 DNA sequence: TGCGCCAGCAGTGGGGCCTTCCCGGGACAAACCACGAACACTGAAGCTTTCTTT.

This chain links TRBV28 with TRBJ2-7; 7 bases are a match to TRBD2. V trimming: 6 bases; J trimming: 0 bases; junction bases outside the gene matches: 8. This CDR3 has 15 residues. The germline gives CDR1 MDHEN, CDR2 SYDVKM. In nucleotides, the CDR3 is TGTGCCAGCAGGCGACTAGCAGGGAGCTCCTACGAGCAGTACGTC. It codes for CASRRLAGSSYEQYV.

This sequence joins TRBV11-2 and TRBJ1-1, with TRBD1 as a possible D gene (5 bases). Trimming stripped 5 bases from V and 1 base from J, with 8 bases between. This CDR3 contains 13 residues. Germline assignment: CDR1 SGHAT and CDR2 FQNNGV. CDR3 amino acids: CASSRDGNTEAFF. For the CDR3, the DNA is TGTGCCAGCAGCCGGGACGGGAACACTGAAGCTTTCTTT.

The chain is built from TRBV15 and TRBJ1-1; TRBD1 matches 9 bases. Germline trimming cut 1 base from V and 6 bases from J; bases unmatched to any gene: 6. Per germline, CDR1 LNHNV and CDR2 YYDKDF (reference sequence). The length of the CDR3 is 15 residues. The DNA for the CDR3 is TGTGCCACCAGCAGAGTCGGGGGGACAGGGTCTGAAGCTTTCTTT. This codes for CATSRVGGTGSEAFF.

The chain joins TRBV5-1 to TRBJ2-2, with 8 bases matching TRBD1. J was trimmed by 6 bases and V by 4 bases; bases with no gene match: 5. The CDR3 spans 14 residues. CDR1 SGHRS and CDR2 YFSETQ come from the germline V gene. The CDR3 region is CASSPQGVPGELFF. The CDR3 DNA is TGCGCCAGCAGCCCACAGGGGGTCCCCGGGGAGCTGTTTTTT.

The chain is built from TRBV7-8 and TRBJ2-1; D is ambiguous. Germline loops: CDR1 SGHVS, CDR2 FQNEAQ. V was clipped by 3 bases and J by 9 bases, with 21 bases between them. The CDR3 is 16 residues long. The CDR3 here is CASSLDRFSGEPEQFF. The CDR3, as DNA: TGTGCCAGCAGCTTGGACCGATTCTCTGGGGAACCTGAGCAGTTCTTC.

The chain employs TRBV2 and TRBJ1-5; unclear D gene. Germline V gives CDR1 SNHLY, CDR2 FYNNEI. V was cut by 2 bases and J by 0 bases, with 11 bases left in between. The CDR3 is 16 residues long. This CDR3 reads CASSEWGKYSNQPQHF. The CDR3 DNA sequence: TGTGCCAGCAGTGAATGGGGAAAATATAGCAATCAGCCCCAGCATTTT.